A selection of T cell receptor beta chains follows, all from one sample in a study of blood T cell repertoires in COVID-19. The method was immunoSEQ multiplex PCR; TCRdb's version includes in-frame clones alone and lacks a portion of them. In the table there are a few hundred thousand clones, roughly 90% of which are singletons. Sequencing was carried out using PBMCs or T cells enriched from blood (not recorded which). The receptor set was obtained from a woman aged 25 to 39 who had recovered from COVID-19. Each CDR3 is given with its conserved first and last residue.

TRBJ2-2	TRBV15	CATSRDVSTSRGGELFF
TRBJ2-1	TRBV7-6	CASSSDRNEQFF
TRBJ2-7	TRBV19	CASSYRGSEQYF
TRBJ1-1	TRBV7-9	CASSLTDRNTEAFF
TRBJ2-7	TRBV10-3	CAISELGGAKFGYEQYF
TRBJ2-7	TRBV10-1	CASSASGMYEQYF
TRBJ2-2	TRBV14	CASSQDVLAGAYWAGELFF
TRBJ2-1	TRBV6-2/TRBV6-3	CASSGTSGRPSYNEQFF
TRBJ2-1	TRBV4-3	CASSSSGVGEQFF
TRBJ2-7	TRBV2	CASSPEGKQYF
TRBJ2-4	TRBV11-2	CASSLVGGKNIQYF
TRBJ2-5	TRBV5-1	CASRYGRERRETQYF
TRBJ1-3	TRBV28	CASSLDRAPGNTIYF
TRBJ1-1	TRBV4-3	CASSQDRDRLNTEAFF
TRBJ1-1	TRBV30	CAWSPAGTEAFF
TRBJ2-5	TRBV5-1	CASSRQETQYF
TRBJ2-7	TRBV3-1/TRBV3-2	CASGRGSSHEQYF
TRBJ1-1	TRBV10-3	CAISESGSLGVNTEAFF
TRBJ2-7	TRBV7-9	CASSVPGTRSHEQYF
TRBJ1-3	TRBV18	CASSKWGTGSPNTIYF
TRBJ1-3	TRBV4-1	CASSSGAPPYGDRGNTIYF
TRBJ1-1	TRBV6-5	CASSPSGTGDEAFF
TRBJ1-6	TRBV3-1/TRBV3-2	CASSQRQLVSNSPLHF
TRBJ1-2	TRBV18	CASSPLELAHGGYTF
TRBJ2-2	TRBV6-5	CASSGQGTGELFF
TRBJ2-3	TRBV30	CAWSVLWGGRADTQYF
TRBJ2-1	TRBV11-2	CASSPNSYNEQFF
TRBJ1-5	TRBV24-1	CATSLGGGPQHF
TRBJ2-7	TRBV27	CASGLGSAYYEQYF
TRBJ1-2	TRBV28	CASSLKPGANYGYTF
TRBJ1-4	TRBV6-5	CASRPTGASNEKLFF
TRBJ1-1	TRBV12-5	CASEKTGTATTEAFF
TRBJ2-3	TRBV6-5	CASRELGDTQYF
TRBJ1-2	TRBV2	CASSVSGTGAGYTF
TRBJ1-1	TRBV15	CATSRDRGTAMAFF
TRBJ2-1	TRBV25-1	CATRQGAYNEQFF
TRBJ1-1	TRBV6-6	CASSHIRWAFF
TRBJ2-3	TRBV7-2	CASSLALLDTQYF
TRBJ2-7	TRBV6-6	CASSYPGELVEQYF
TRBJ1-5	TRBV6-1	CATEDTHSNQPQHF
TRBJ1-1	TRBV23-1	CASSHHRGGNTEAFF
TRBJ1-3	TRBV12-3/TRBV12-4	CASTRAGNTIYF
TRBJ1-1	TRBV19	CASSIQSGTANTEAFF
TRBJ2-1	TRBV10-3	CAISEVGGIEQFF
TRBJ1-1	TRBV5-1	CASSPGQGEAEAFF
TRBJ1-4	TRBV27	CASRARPATNEKLFF
TRBJ2-6	TRBV2	CASSDSESGANVLTF
TRBJ1-1	TRBV5-4	CASSLHQGSAEAFF
TRBJ1-2	TRBV18	CASSPQSRNGYTF
TRBJ1-2	TRBV29-1	CSVAYLHPWTGGYGYTF
TRBJ2-7	TRBV7-2	CASSASGTRFYEQYF
TRBJ2-6	TRBV29-1	CSVSPGVSGANVLTF
TRBJ1-2	TRBV28	CATSVSTSPKWTGSYSGYTF
TRBJ2-1	TRBV7-2	CASSQGVNEQFF
TRBJ2-2	TRBV11-2	CASSFRPGQGGELFF